One sample yielded the 26 T cell receptor beta chains listed below, sequenced in a study of T cells in localized non-small cell lung cancer. The data were produced by immunoSEQ multiplex PCR, yet TCRdb's version contains in-frame clones alone and is incomplete. The data contain about 36,000 clones, around 88% of them singletons. The sequences come from peripheral blood, collected before any cancer treatment. The origin of the receptors is a woman aged 35-70 years with stage I lung adenocarcinoma.

This chain links TRBV7-3 with TRBJ2-1; a possible D gene is TRBD2 (6 bases). V lost 2 bases, J lost 10 bases, and 6 bases lay in between. The CDR3 runs to 11 residues. CDR1 is SGHTA and CDR2 is FQGTGA in the germline V gene. Here the CDR3 reads CASSLGGEQFF. In DNA, the CDR3 is TGTGCCAGCAGCTTAGGAGGGGAGCAGTTCTTC.

The chain is built from TRBV4-1 and TRBJ2-3; 8 bases map to TRBD2. CDR1 and CDR2 (germline): MGHRA, YSYEKL. V shed 11 bases, J shed 4 bases, and the junction held 8 bases outside the gene matches. This CDR3 contains 13 residues. The CDR3 bases are TGCGCCGGGAGCGGGGGTTCCTCAGATACGCAGTATTTT. It yields the protein CAGSGGSSDTQYF.

V is TRBV9 and J is TRBJ2-1, with a possible D match to TRBD2 (5 bases). Germline values: CDR1 SGDLS, CDR2 YYNGEE. V lost 0 bases, J lost 8 bases, and 18 bases lay in between. This CDR3 is built from 16 residues. The CDR3, as DNA: TGTGCCAGCAGCGTAGGGTGGGGAGAGGGTTGGTATGAGCAGTTCTTC. Protein: CASSVGWGEGWYEQFF.

This chain connects TRBV2 to TRBJ1-2; 8 bases align to TRBD1. CDR3 length: 12 residues. The germline CDR1 and CDR2 sequences are SNHLY and FYNNEI. The junction had 5 bases not matched to a gene; V was cut back by 4 bases and J by 10 bases. The CDR3 region has the DNA TGTGCCAGCAGTGGGACAGGGATGGACTACACCTTC. This encodes CASSGTGMDYTF.

Note on this clone: This sample also contains other DNA sequences that code for the same CDR3. V usage is TRBV6-4 and J usage is TRBJ2-4, with 15 positions matching TRBD2. Germline V lookup: CDR1 MRHNA, CDR2 SNTAGT. The CDR3 has 16 amino acids. With 2 bases clipped from V and 4 bases from J, the junction kept 0 bases outside the gene matches. DNA of the CDR3: TGTGCCAGCAGTGACGGGACTAGCGGGGGGAAAAACATTCAGTACTTC. It specifies CASSDGTSGGKNIQYF.

V and J are TRBV7-2 and TRBJ2-7, with 8 positions matching TRBD1. V was clipped by 1 base and J by 2 bases; unmatched bases: 10. The CDR3 is made up of 17 amino acids. Per the germline V gene, CDR1 is SGHTA and CDR2 is FQGNSA. CDR3 sequence: CASSLGGGDRRTYEQYF. CDR3 DNA sequence: TGTGCCAGCAGCTTAGGGGGTGGGGACAGGAGGACCTACGAGCAGTACTTC.

This chain links TRBV5-8 with TRBJ1-5; the D is unclear. Germline CDR1 reads SGHTS; CDR2 reads YDEGEE. V was pared by 7 bases and J by 2 bases, with 10 bases between. The CDR3 sequence is 13 residues long. CDR3: CASVLGGNQPQHF. CDR3 bases: TGTGCCAGCGTCTTGGGAGGCAATCAGCCCCAGCATTTT.

The V call is TRBV6-1, the J call TRBJ2-4; the match to TRBD2 covers 7 bases. This CDR3 is 15 amino acids long. Germline CDR1 and CDR2: MNHNS and SASEGT. Germline trimming cut 5 bases from V and 1 base from J; bases unmatched to any gene: 5. The CDR3 DNA reads TGTGCCAGCAGTTTTCGAGCGGGGGCCAAAAACATTCAGTACTTC. Protein product: CASSFRAGAKNIQYF.

The chain has TRBV18 and TRBJ2-7, with TRBD1 matching 12 bases. The CDR3 is 14 amino acids. Germline CDR1 is KGHSH and CDR2 is LQKENI. V was clipped by 6 bases and J by 5 bases; unmatched bases: 5. The CDR3 coding sequence is TGTGCCAGCTCCCCAGGGACAGGGGGCGACGAGCAGTACTTC. Translating gives CASSPGTGGDEQYF.

The chain is built from TRBV5-1 and TRBJ2-5; D is unresolved. Germline lookup yields CDR1 SGHRS and CDR2 YFSETQ. V lost 0 bases, J lost 5 bases, and 8 bases lay in between. The CDR3 sequence is 13 residues long. The CDR3 is CASSLGARETQYF. DNA of the CDR3: TGCGCCAGCAGCTTGGGAGCTAGGGAGACCCAGTACTTC.

The J gene is TRBJ2-3, the V gene TRBV11-2, with a weak D call TRBD1 (6 bases). There are 11 residues in the CDR3. Trimming cost V 4 bases and J 9 bases, with 8 bases left between them. Per the germline V gene, CDR1 is SGHAT and CDR2 is FQNNGV. The CDR3 loop is CASSSRGTQYF. The CDR3 DNA is TGTGCCAGCAGCTCCAGGGGAACGCAGTATTTT.

This clone was counted a single time. This chain joins TRBV9 and TRBJ1-2; 10 bases line up with TRBD1. The CDR3 runs to 15 residues. Per germline, CDR1 SGDLS and CDR2 YYNGEE. V lost 2 bases to trimming and J lost 4 bases; unmatched junction nucleotides: 5. CDR3 in amino acids: CASSVRTGGFYGYTF. The CDR3 coding sequence is TGTGCCAGCAGCGTTCGGACAGGGGGTTTCTATGGCTACACCTTC. Variable domain in full (rest from reference TRBV9 and TRBJ1-2): DSGVTQTPKHLITATGQRVTLRCSPRSGDLSVYWYQQSLDQGLQFLIQYYNGEERAKGNILERFSAQQFPDLHSELNLSSLELGDSALYFCASSVRTGGFYGYTFGSGTRLTVV.

This chain uses TRBV5-5 with TRBJ2-3; D may match TRBD1 or TRBD2 (5 bases each). The germline V gene encodes CDR1 SGHKS and CDR2 YYEKEE (reference sequence). CDR3 length equals 13 residues. Trimming shortened V by 4 bases and J by 4 bases, and 10 bases separated the two germline ends. As DNA, the CDR3 is TGTGCCAGCAGCCAGGGACGGGCAGATACGCAGTATTTT. Protein product: CASSQGRADTQYF.

J is TRBJ2-1 and V is TRBV9, with 12 positions matching TRBD2. CDR3 length: 16 amino acids. Looked up from germline, CDR1 is SGDLS and CDR2 is YYNGEE. J was trimmed by 8 bases and V by 4 bases; bases with no gene match: 10. CDR3 loop: CASSPRLAGGQDEQFF. For the CDR3, the DNA is TGTGCCAGCAGCCCTCGGCTAGCGGGGGGGCAAGATGAGCAGTTCTTC.

The V gene is TRBV5-1, the J gene TRBJ2-5; 8 nucleotides match TRBD1. The CDR3 sequence is 15 residues long. CDR1 is SGHRS, CDR2 YFSETQ, per germline. J gave up 5 bases and V 4 bases, and 10 bases lay outside the gene matches. This CDR3 is CASSPDRVGQETQYF. The CDR3 DNA is TGCGCCAGCAGCCCGGACAGGGTCGGGCAGGAGACCCAGTACTTC.

The chain recombines TRBV7-9 with TRBJ2-1, with TRBD2 matching over 8 bases. CDR3 size: 14 residues. V trimming: 3 bases; J trimming: 11 bases; junction bases outside the gene matches: 9. Germline loops: CDR1 SEHNR, CDR2 FQNEAQ (reference sequence). CDR3 residues: CASSFGPRGGKQFF. Here the CDR3 DNA reads TGTGCCAGCAGCTTTGGTCCTCGGGGGGGAAAGCAGTTCTTC.

The CDR3 here is CASSRTGTGIPGELFF. DNA for the CDR3: TGTGCCAGCAGCCGAACCGGGACAGGGATTCCGGGGGAGCTGTTTTTT. The chain carries TRBV2 and TRBJ2-2; 9 positions match TRBD1. Germline assignment: CDR1 SNHLY and CDR2 FYNNEI. CDR3 size: 16 residues. V dropped 6 bases and J dropped 8; count of bases not matched to a gene: 13.

This chain uses TRBV2 with TRBJ2-3; possible D gene TRBD1, 6 bases. This CDR3 has 17 amino acids. Trimming took 2 bases from V and 0 from J, leaving 15 bases between them. Germline CDR1 SNHLY, CDR2 FYNNEI. The chain's CDR3 is CASSESGRGFSTDTQYF. In DNA, the CDR3 is TGTGCCAGCAGTGAATCGGGCAGGGGATTTAGCACAGATACGCAGTATTTT.

This clone has a single count. The V and J genes are TRBV2 and TRBJ2-7; D could derive from TRBD1 or TRBD2 (5 bases each). CDR1 and CDR2 from the germline V gene are SNHLY and FYNNEI. The CDR3 extends over 12 amino acids. In DNA form, the CDR3 reads TGTGCTCATCGGGGCGGGCCCGACGAGCAGTACTTC. Translating it yields CAHRGGPDEQYF. The whole variable domain, remainder taken from reference TRBV2 and TRBJ2-7, is EPEVTQTPSHQVTQMGQEVILRCVPISNHLYFYWYRQILGQKVEFLVSFYNNEISEKSEIFDDQFSVERPDGSNFTLKIRSTKLEDSAMYFCAHRGGPDEQYFGPGTRLTVT.

The chain has TRBV2 and TRBJ1-6; tentatively, D is TRBD1 (6 bases). The CDR3 is 14 amino acids. From germline, CDR1 is SNHLY and CDR2 FYNNEI. Trimming pared 10 bases from V and 7 bases from J, leaving 17 bases between. CDR3 loop: CATTGRERNSPLHF. For the CDR3, the DNA is TGTGCCACAACAGGGAGGGAAAGGAATTCACCCCTCCACTTT.

The chain joins TRBV5-1 to TRBJ2-3; 8 bases fit TRBD1. V lost 4 bases, J lost 6 bases, and 7 bases stayed unmatched. CDR3 length: 14 amino acids. Germline values: CDR1 SGHRS, CDR2 YFSETQ. CDR3 sequence (DNA): TGCGCCAGCAGCCCGACAGGGGCTCGGGATACGCAGTATTTT. As protein: CASSPTGARDTQYF.

The rearrangement uses TRBV6-5 and TRBJ2-4, with a tentative D call TRBD2 (6 bases). Trimming stripped 1 base from V and 1 base from J, with 8 bases between. The germline CDR1 and CDR2 sequences are MNHEY and SVGAGI. The CDR3 is 15 residues long. DNA for the CDR3: TGTGCCAGCAGTTACTGGGCGGGGGCCAAAAACATTCAGTACTTC. It specifies CASSYWAGAKNIQYF.

This chain joins TRBV6-6 and TRBJ2-5; TRBD1 might be the D (5 bases). The V gene lost 4 bases and the J gene lost 1 base, with 10 bases spanning the gap. Germline V lookup: CDR1 MNHNY, CDR2 SVGAGI (reference sequence). The CDR3 is made up of 14 amino acids. The DNA for the CDR3 is TGTGCCAGCAGTTTGGGGCGGACCCAAGAGACCCAGTACTTC. Amino acids: CASSLGRTQETQYF.

The chain has TRBV5-4 and TRBJ2-3; maybe TRBD2 (5 bases). V lost 3 bases to trimming and J lost 4 bases, with 12 bases between them. Germline assignment: CDR1 SGHNT and CDR2 YYREEE (reference sequence). This CDR3 has 14 residues. In DNA form, the CDR3 reads TGTGCCAGCAGCTCCCCCGAGGGCCCAGATACGCAGTATTTT. It specifies CASSSPEGPDTQYF.

This chain joins TRBV19 and TRBJ2-1; 7 bases match TRBD1. The V segment lost 5 bases and the J segment 12 bases; nucleotides outside the gene matches: 13. The germline CDR1 and CDR2 sequences are LNHDA and SQIVND (reference sequence). The CDR3 loop spans 14 amino acids. The DNA for the CDR3 is TGTGCCAGTAGTGTTTCTATAGGGGGCAAAGGGCAGTTCTTC. This encodes CASSVSIGGKGQFF.

The genes are TRBV7-2 and TRBJ2-1; D gene uncertain. The CDR3 contains 13 residues. Germline CDR1 and CDR2: SGHTA and FQGNSA. V was clipped by 5 bases and J by 6 bases, with 11 bases between them. The CDR3 bases are TGTGCCAGCAGCGCAGGCGCTCCCAATGAGCAGTTCTTC. It translates to CASSAGAPNEQFF.